Presented here are 10 T cell receptor beta chains from one specimen sequenced in a study of T cells in Graves' hyperthyroidism and ophthalmopathy. It was RNA transcripts that yielded the amplified TCR beta CDR3 regions. First-round RT-PCR of the TCR CDR3 relied on the HTBI primer set. TCRdb itself ran the multiplex PCR reads through MiXCR, one entry per CDR3 protein. The table includes 500,000 to 650,000 distinct CDR3 sequences, 12% to 15% detected once. Sequencing input: blood. Every receptor here comes from a woman in her forties with Graves' hyperthyroidism.

As for this clonotype: This sequence may be a read error, since a much larger clone differs from it by one base. The rearrangement joins TRBV5-1 to TRBJ1-1, with D tentatively TRBD1 (6 bases). Germline lookup yields CDR1 SGHRS and CDR2 YFSETQ. The CDR3 has 17 amino acids. The DNA for the CDR3 is TGCGCCAGCAGACCTGGACAGATTGGAGGGGTAAACACTGAAGCTCTCTTT. Residues: CASRPGQIGGVNTEALF.

This clonotype was picked up many times. This chain joins TRBV5-5 and TRBJ1-1, with 8 bases identical to TRBD1. The trim removed 1 base at V and 7 bases at J, leaving 3 bases unmatched. The CDR3 is 13 amino acids. Germline loops: CDR1 SGHKS, CDR2 YYEKEE (reference sequence). CDR3 bases: TGTGCCAGCAGCTTGTTACAGGGGGGTGAAGCTTTCTTT. Protein sequence: CASSLLQGGEAFF.

This sequence joins TRBV5-1 and TRBJ2-7; 10 positions agree with TRBD2. The CDR3 covers 16 residues. The germline V gene encodes CDR1 SGHRS and CDR2 YFSETQ. Losses at the gene ends were 4 bases for V and 4 bases for J; bases not matched to a gene: 11. The CDR3, as DNA: TGCGCCAGCAGCATTATCGCTAGCGGGAGCGGATACGAGCAGTACTTC. Translating gives CASSIIASGSGYEQYF. The variable domain in full, with the rest retrieved from reference TRBV5-1 and TRBJ2-7, is KAGVTQTPRYLIKTRGQQVTLSCSPISGHRSVSWYQQTPGQGLQFLFEYFSETQRNKGNFPGRFSGRQFSNSRSEMNVSTLELGDSALYLCASSIIASGSGYEQYFGPGTRLTVT.

This clonotype showed up just a few times. V and J are TRBV7-3 and TRBJ2-1; no clear D. Germline CDR1 SGHTA, CDR2 FQGTGA. V was pared by 5 bases and J by 8 bases, with 13 bases between. The CDR3 covers 13 residues. Here the CDR3 DNA reads TGTGCCAGCAGCCCAATCGGATCCGATGAGCAGTTCTTC. Amino acid sequence: CASSPIGSDEQFF.

This clonotype has ten or more counts. The V call is TRBV28, the J call TRBJ2-7; D ambiguous. Trimming shortened V by 6 bases and J by 1 base, and 10 bases separated the two germline ends. Germline CDR1 and CDR2: MDHEN and SYDVKM. The CDR3 has 13 residues. The chain's CDR3 is CASSGSPSYEQYF. CDR3 coding DNA: TGTGCCAGCAGCGGCAGCCCATCCTACGAGCAGTACTTC.

In its sample, this clonotype was seen many times. The chain joins TRBV7-9 to TRBJ2-7, with D possibly being TRBD2 (6 bases). Per the germline V gene, CDR1 is SEHNR and CDR2 is FQNEAQ (reference sequence). CDR3 length equals 15 residues. Between the trimmed V and J ends, which lost 0 bases and 2 bases, there was a span of 11 bases. This CDR3 is CASSLAAGPAYEQYF. The CDR3, as DNA: TGTGCCAGCAGCTTAGCCGCGGGGCCGGCCTACGAGCAGTACTTC. Variable domain in full (rest from reference TRBV7-9 and TRBJ2-7): DTGVSQNPRHKITKRGQNVTFRCDPISEHNRLYWYRQTLGQGPEFLTYFQNEAQLEKSRLLSDRFSAERPKGSFSTLEIQRTEQGDSAMYLCASSLAAGPAYEQYFGPGTRLTVT.

This clonotype was detected ten times or more. V usage is TRBV5-1 and J usage is TRBJ2-5, with TRBD1 as a possible D gene (6 bases). This CDR3 has 14 residues. Germline-derived CDR1 and CDR2 are SGHRS and YFSETQ. V was shortened by 0 bases and J by 3 bases, with 9 bases between the two germline ends. The CDR3 region is CASSLEGTKETQYF. CDR3 in DNA: TGCGCCAGCAGCTTGGAGGGGACAAAAGAGACCCAGTACTTC. The full variable domain, rest sourced from reference TRBV5-1 and TRBJ2-5, is KAGVTQTPRYLIKTRGQQVTLSCSPISGHRSVSWYQQTPGQGLQFLFEYFSETQRNKGNFPGRFSGRQFSNSRSEMNVSTLELGDSALYLCASSLEGTKETQYFGPGTRLLVL.

This clonotype was counted a few times. V gene TRBV6-7 combines with J gene TRBJ2-1, with D uncertain. TRBV6-7 is noted as an ORF with a role that remains uncertain. The CDR3 has 14 amino acids. Deletions cut 3 bases from V and 9 bases from J, with 15 bases between. In DNA form, the CDR3 reads TGTGCCAGCAGTTATTTGGCCACCTTAATTGAGCAGTTCTTC. Amino acids: CASSYLATLIEQFF.

This clonotype was found a few times. DNA of the CDR3: TGTGCCAGCAGTTACTCGGGTCTTATTTTGGAGACCCAGTACTTC. Translated: CASSYSGLILETQYF. The chain links TRBV6-6 to TRBJ2-5; D not resolved. Germline CDR1 is MNHNY and CDR2 is SVGAGI (reference sequence). The CDR3 is 15 residues long. Trimming removed 0 bases at V and 5 bases at J, with 13 bases between.

This clonotype was counted at least ten times. The chain couples TRBV6-1 to TRBJ2-7; no clear D. The CDR3 has 13 amino acids. Trimming removed 6 bases from V and 5 bases from J, with 14 bases in between. Germline V gene data show CDR1 as MNHNS and CDR2 as SASEGT. The CDR3 coding sequence is TGTGCCAGCAGGCCGGGCCCTAGGAACGAGCAGTACTTC. It is translated as CASRPGPRNEQYF.